Below, 10 T cell receptor beta chains from the same sample are listed, as sequenced in a study of control samples from healthy donors and cancer patients. Only in-frame clones appear in the TCRdb table, and some are missing; sequencing was by immunoSEQ multiplex PCR. The sample contains tens of thousands of clones, roughly 89% of which appear only once. Sequencing input: PBMCs. These receptor sequences come from a man in his forties or fifties with lung cancer.

The chain has TRBV15 and TRBJ2-1; possible D gene TRBD2, 5 bases. The V and J ends lost 4 bases and 8 bases respectively, with 15 bases between them. The CDR3 is 14 amino acids. Germline loops: CDR1 LNHNV, CDR2 YYDKDF (reference sequence). This CDR3 is CATSNMLAGDEQFF. CDR3 DNA: TGTGCCACCAGCAATATGCTAGCTGGGGATGAGCAGTTCTTC.

The chain employs TRBV6-5 and TRBJ1-6; D may be TRBD1 (6 bases). The germline V and J ends were trimmed by 6 bases and 9 bases, with 18 bases remaining between them. This CDR3 is 15 amino acids long. Germline CDR1 is MNHEY and CDR2 is SVGAGI. CDR3 amino acids: CASSPQGTLVSPLHF. Here the CDR3 DNA reads TGTGCCAGCAGCCCACAGGGAACGTTGGTTTCACCCCTCCACTTT.

This clone was detected once. The chain links TRBV19 to TRBJ1-4; D possibly corresponds to TRBD1 (6 bases). Trimming removed 5 bases at V and 4 bases at J, with 11 bases between. This CDR3 has 14 residues. Germline-derived CDR1 and CDR2 are LNHDA and SQIVND (reference sequence). The CDR3 sequence is CASSVTGHNEKLFF. In nucleotides, the CDR3 is TGTGCCAGTAGTGTGACAGGCCATAATGAAAAACTGTTTTTT.

The V call is TRBV7-9, the J call TRBJ1-1; D is unclear. Germline CDR1 is SEHNR and CDR2 is FQNEAQ (reference sequence). V was shortened by 6 bases and J by 5 bases, with 13 bases between the two germline ends. The CDR3 runs 13 residues. In nucleotides, the CDR3 is TGTGCCAGCAGACCCCAGAGCAATACTGAAGCTTTCTTT. Translating it yields CASRPQSNTEAFF.

The count of this clone is one. The chain uses TRBV28 and TRBJ1-6, with TRBD1 identical over 9 bases. The germline V gene has CDR1 MDHEN and CDR2 SYDVKM. The CDR3 consists of 14 residues. Trimming took 5 bases from V and 10 from J; bases not matched to a gene: 6. CDR3 in amino acids: CASSPGQGRSPLHF. In DNA, the CDR3 is TGTGCCAGCAGTCCGGGACAGGGTCGGTCACCCCTCCACTTT.

The J gene is TRBJ1-6, the V gene TRBV25-1, with TRBD1 identical over 8 bases. Germline CDR1 and CDR2: MGHDK and SYGVNS. There are 13 residues in the CDR3. V shed 4 bases and J 13 bases; nucleotides not matched to a gene: 6. In DNA, the CDR3 is TGTGCCAGCAGTGGACAGGGGAGGGTGCCCCTCCACTTT. Residues: CASSGQGRVPLHF.

The chain carries TRBV30 and TRBJ1-2, with 11 bases aligning to TRBD1. Losses at the gene ends were 2 bases for V and 4 bases for J; bases not matched to a gene: 3. This CDR3 is 14 amino acids long. The germline V gene has CDR1 GTSNPN and CDR2 SVGIG (reference sequence). The CDR3 DNA sequence: TGTGCCTGGAGTACCGGGACAGGGGGCTATGGCTACACCTTC. Its translation: CAWSTGTGGYGYTF.

This rearrangement joins TRBV30 to TRBJ1-4, with 7 bases matching TRBD1. The J segment lost 5 bases and the V segment lost 2 bases, leaving 2 bases of the junction unmatched. CDR1 GTSNPN and CDR2 SVGIG come from the germline V gene (reference sequence). The CDR3 has 13 residues. The CDR3 is CAWSLQGNEKLFF. Written as DNA, the CDR3 is TGTGCCTGGAGTTTACAGGGGAATGAAAAACTGTTTTTT.

The chain carries TRBV5-1 and TRBJ2-5, with D tentatively TRBD2 (5 bases). Germline V gene sequence: CDR1 SGHRS, CDR2 YFSETQ. V was cut by 4 bases and J by 4 bases, with 14 bases left in between. There are 14 residues in the CDR3. DNA for the CDR3: TGCGCCAGCAGCCCCCTAGGACGGGGAGAGACCCAGTACTTC. It codes for CASSPLGRGETQYF. The full variable domain, with the rest looked up from reference TRBV5-1 and TRBJ2-5, is KAGVTQTPRYLIKTRGQQVTLSCSPISGHRSVSWYQQTPGQGLQFLFEYFSETQRNKGNFPGRFSGRQFSNSRSEMNVSTLELGDSALYLCASSPLGRGETQYFGPGTRLLVL.

CDR3 loop: CASSLGTYEQYF. In DNA form, the CDR3 reads TGTGCCAGCAGCTTAGGGACCTACGAGCAGTACTTC. The rearrangement links TRBV7-8 to TRBJ2-7; D uncertain. V gave up 1 base and J gave up 2 bases, with 3 bases separating them. This CDR3 spans 12 amino acids. Germline CDR1 is SGHVS and CDR2 is FQNEAQ.